This T cell receptor (beta chain) was captured in a study of cytomegalovirus exposure and HLA in healthy donors. Regarding the study as a whole: Three CMV-associated chains were confirmed in vitro to be specific for CMV antigens. There were some 150 TCR beta chains listed as cytomegalovirus-associated.

This clone is a singleton in its sample. Its target is unknown. The CDR3 runs to 14 residues. Germline V gene data show CDR1 as SNHLY and CDR2 as FYNNEI. The V and J ends lost 4 bases and 3 bases respectively, with 9 bases between them. Vbeta (60) and Jbeta (13) primers were used in the PCR. The method was immunoSEQ multiplex PCR; TCRdb's version includes in-frame clones alone and lacks a portion of them. The table shows under 300,000 clones, with around 90% occurring only once. The chain has TRBV2 and TRBJ1-4; a possible D gene is TRBD1 (5 bases). The sequenced material came from PBMCs. The sequence came from a girl under 10 years old in good health and CMV-seronegative. CDR3 coding DNA: TGTGCCAGCAGTGTGGGGGGAGCTAATGAAAAACTGTTTTTT. Its translation is CASSVGGANEKLFF.